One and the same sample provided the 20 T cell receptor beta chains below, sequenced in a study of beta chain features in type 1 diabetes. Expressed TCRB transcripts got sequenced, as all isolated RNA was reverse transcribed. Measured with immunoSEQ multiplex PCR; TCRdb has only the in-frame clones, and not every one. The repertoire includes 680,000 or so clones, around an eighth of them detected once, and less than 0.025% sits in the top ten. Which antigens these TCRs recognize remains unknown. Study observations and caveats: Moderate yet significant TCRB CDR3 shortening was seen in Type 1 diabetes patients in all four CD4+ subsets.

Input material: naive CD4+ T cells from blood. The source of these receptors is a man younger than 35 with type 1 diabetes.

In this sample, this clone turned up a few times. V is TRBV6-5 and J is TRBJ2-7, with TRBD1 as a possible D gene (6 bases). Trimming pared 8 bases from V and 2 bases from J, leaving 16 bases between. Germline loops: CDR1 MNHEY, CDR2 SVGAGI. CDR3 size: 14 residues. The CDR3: CASQGQLSTYEQYF. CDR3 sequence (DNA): TGTGCCAGCCAAGGACAGCTCTCCACCTACGAGCAGTACTTC.

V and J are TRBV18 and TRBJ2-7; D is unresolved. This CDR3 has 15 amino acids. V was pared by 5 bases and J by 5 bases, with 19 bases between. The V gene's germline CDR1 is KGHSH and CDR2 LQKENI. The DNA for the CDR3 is TGTGCCAGCTCAGCAACCGGGTCGTCGGACCACGAGCAGTACTTC. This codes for CASSATGSSDHEQYF.

The CDR3 protein is CASSLNYRDQETQYF. The CDR3 nucleotides read TGTGCCAGCTCACTCAATTACAGGGACCAAGAGACCCAGTACTTC. The genes are TRBV18 and TRBJ2-5; D may be TRBD1 (6 bases). V lost 4 bases, J lost 0 bases, and 12 bases lay in between. This CDR3 has 15 amino acids. Germline V gene lookup returns CDR1 KGHSH and CDR2 LQKENI. The full variable domain, rest sourced from reference TRBV18 and TRBJ2-5, is NAGVMQNPRHLVRRRGQEARLRCSPMKGHSHVYWYRQLPEEGLKFMVYLQKENIIDESGMPKERFSAEFPKEGPSILRIQQVVRGDSAAYFCASSLNYRDQETQYFGPGTRLLVL.

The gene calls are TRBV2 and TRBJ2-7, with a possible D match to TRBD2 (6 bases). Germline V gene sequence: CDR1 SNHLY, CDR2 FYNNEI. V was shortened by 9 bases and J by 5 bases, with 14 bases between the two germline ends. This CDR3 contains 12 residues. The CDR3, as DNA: TGTGCCAGTTCCGGGGGTGGCCACGAGCAGTACTTC. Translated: CASSGGGHEQYF.

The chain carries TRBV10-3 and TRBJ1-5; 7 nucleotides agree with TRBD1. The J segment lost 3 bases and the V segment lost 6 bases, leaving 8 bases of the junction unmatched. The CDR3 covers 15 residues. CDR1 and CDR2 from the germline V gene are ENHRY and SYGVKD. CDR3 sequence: CAISGDSGPNQPQHF. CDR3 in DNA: TGTGCCATCAGCGGGGACAGTGGTCCCAATCAGCCCCAGCATTTT.

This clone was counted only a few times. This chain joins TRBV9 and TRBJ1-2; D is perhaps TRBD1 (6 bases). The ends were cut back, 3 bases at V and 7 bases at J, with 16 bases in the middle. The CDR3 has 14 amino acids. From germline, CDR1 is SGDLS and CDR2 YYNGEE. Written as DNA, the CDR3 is TGTGCCAGCAGCGACTCGACAGGTGCGAGTGGCTACACCTTC. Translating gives CASSDSTGASGYTF.

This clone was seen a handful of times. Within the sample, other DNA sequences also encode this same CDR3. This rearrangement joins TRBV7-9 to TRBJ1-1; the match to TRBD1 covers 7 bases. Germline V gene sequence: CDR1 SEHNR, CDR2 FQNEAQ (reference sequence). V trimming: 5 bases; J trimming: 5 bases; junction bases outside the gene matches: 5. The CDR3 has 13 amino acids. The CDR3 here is CASSPGGRTEAFF. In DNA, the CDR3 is TGTGCCAGCAGCCCAGGGGGGAGGACTGAAGCTTTCTTT.

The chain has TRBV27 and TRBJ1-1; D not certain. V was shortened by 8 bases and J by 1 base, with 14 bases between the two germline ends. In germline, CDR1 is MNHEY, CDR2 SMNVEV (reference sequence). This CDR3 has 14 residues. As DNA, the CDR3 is TGTGCCAGCGGAGGATTTACAGAGAACACTGAAGCTTTCTTT. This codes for CASGGFTENTEAFF.

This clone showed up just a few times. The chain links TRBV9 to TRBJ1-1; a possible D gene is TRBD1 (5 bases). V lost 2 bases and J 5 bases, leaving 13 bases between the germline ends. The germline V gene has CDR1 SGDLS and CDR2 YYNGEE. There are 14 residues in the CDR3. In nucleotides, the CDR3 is TGTGCCAGCAGCGTCGGAGGGGTCCCGACTGAAGCTTTCTTT. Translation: CASSVGGVPTEAFF.

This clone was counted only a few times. The CDR3 loop is CASGRVRAETQYF. The CDR3 region has the DNA TGCGCCAGCGGACGGGTGAGGGCCGAGACCCAGTACTTC. The J gene is TRBJ2-5, the V gene TRBV4-1, with D perhaps TRBD2 (5 bases). Germline CDR1 is MGHRA and CDR2 is YSYEKL. The CDR3 covers 13 residues. Trimming removed 8 bases from V and 5 bases from J, with 15 bases in between.

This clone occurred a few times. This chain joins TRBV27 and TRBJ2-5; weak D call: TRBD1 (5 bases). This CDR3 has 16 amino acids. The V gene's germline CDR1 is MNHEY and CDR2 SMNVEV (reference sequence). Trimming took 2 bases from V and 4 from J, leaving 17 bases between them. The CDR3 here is CASSLIPHSGAETQYF. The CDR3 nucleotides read TGTGCCAGCAGTTTAATTCCACACTCTGGGGCAGAGACCCAGTACTTC.

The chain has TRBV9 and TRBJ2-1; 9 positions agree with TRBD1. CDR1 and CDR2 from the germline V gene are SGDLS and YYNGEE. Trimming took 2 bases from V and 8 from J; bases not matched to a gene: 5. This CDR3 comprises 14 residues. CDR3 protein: CASSVGQGTDEQFF. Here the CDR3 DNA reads TGTGCCAGCAGCGTCGGACAGGGGACAGATGAGCAGTTCTTC.

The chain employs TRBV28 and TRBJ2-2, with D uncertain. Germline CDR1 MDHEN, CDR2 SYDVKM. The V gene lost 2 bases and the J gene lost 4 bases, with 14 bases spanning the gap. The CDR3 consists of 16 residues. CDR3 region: CASSLIFGQSTGELFF. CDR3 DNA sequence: TGTGCCAGCAGTTTAATCTTCGGGCAGAGCACCGGGGAGCTGTTTTTT.

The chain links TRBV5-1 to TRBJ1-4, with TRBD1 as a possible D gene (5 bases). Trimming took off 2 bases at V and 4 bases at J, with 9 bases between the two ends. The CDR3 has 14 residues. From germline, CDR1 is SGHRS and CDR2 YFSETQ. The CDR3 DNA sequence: TGCGCCAGCAGCTTCGAGGGGAGTAATGAAAAACTGTTTTTT. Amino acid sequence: CASSFEGSNEKLFF.

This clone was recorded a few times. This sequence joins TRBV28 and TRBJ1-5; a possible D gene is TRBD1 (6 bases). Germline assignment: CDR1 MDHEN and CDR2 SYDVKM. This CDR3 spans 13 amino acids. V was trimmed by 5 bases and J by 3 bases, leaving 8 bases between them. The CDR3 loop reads CASSQGHNQPQHF. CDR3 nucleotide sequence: TGTGCCAGCAGTCAGGGGCACAATCAGCCCCAGCATTTT.

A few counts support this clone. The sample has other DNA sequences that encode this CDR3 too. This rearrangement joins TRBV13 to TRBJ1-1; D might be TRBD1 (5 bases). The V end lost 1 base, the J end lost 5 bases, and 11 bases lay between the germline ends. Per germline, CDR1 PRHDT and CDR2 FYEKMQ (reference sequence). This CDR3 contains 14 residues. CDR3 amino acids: CASSLERRGTEAFF. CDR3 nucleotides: TGTGCCAGCAGCTTAGAGAGAAGGGGAACTGAAGCTTTCTTT.

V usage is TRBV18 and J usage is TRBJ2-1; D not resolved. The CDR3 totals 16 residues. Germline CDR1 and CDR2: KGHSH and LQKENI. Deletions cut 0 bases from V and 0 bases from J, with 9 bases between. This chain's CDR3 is CASSPPTSSSYNEQFF. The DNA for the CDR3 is TGTGCCAGCTCACCACCGACCTCGAGCTCCTACAATGAGCAGTTCTTC.

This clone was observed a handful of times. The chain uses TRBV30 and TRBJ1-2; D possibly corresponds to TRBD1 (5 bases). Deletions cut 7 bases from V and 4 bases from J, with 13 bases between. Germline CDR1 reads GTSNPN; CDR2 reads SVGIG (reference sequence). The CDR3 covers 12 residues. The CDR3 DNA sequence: TGTGCCTCCGAACCTGGGGGCTATGGCTACACCTTC. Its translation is CASEPGGYGYTF. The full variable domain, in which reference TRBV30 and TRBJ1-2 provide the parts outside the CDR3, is SQTIHQWPATLVQPVGSPLSLECTVEGTSNPNLYWYRQAAGRGLQLLFYSVGIGQISSEVPQNLSASRPQDRQFILSSKKLLLSDSGFYLCASEPGGYGYTFGSGTRLTVV.

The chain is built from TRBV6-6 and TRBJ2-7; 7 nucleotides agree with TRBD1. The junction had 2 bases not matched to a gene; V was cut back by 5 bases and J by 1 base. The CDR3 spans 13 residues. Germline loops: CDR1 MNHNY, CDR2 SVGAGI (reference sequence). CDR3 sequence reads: CASSPGGSYEQYF. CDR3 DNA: TGTGCCAGCAGTCCAGGGGGTTCCTACGAGCAGTACTTC.

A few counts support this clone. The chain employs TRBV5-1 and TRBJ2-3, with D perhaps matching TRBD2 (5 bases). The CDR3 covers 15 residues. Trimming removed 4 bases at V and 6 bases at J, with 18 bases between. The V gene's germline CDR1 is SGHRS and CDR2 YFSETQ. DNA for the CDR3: TGCGCCAGCAGCCCTGGGCCTAGCCGCTCCGATACGCAGTATTTT. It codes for CASSPGPSRSDTQYF.